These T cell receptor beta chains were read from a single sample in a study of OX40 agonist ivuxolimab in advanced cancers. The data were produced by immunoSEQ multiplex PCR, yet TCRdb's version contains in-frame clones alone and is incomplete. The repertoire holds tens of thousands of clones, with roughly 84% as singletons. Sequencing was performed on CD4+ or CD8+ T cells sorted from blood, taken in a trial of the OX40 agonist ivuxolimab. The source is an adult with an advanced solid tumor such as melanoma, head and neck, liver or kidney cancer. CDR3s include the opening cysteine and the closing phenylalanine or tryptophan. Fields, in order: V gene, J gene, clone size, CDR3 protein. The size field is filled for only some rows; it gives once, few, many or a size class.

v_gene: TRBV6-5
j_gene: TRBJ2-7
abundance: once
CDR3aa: CASSPSATYEQYF

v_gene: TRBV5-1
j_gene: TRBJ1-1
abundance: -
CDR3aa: CASSYRQGTSEAFF

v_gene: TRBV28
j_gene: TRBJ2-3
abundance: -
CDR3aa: CASSLGDTQYF

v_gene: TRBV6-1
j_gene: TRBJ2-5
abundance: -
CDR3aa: CASSEASGGQETQYF

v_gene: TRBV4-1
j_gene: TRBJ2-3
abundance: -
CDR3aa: CASSQFDGDLTDTQYF

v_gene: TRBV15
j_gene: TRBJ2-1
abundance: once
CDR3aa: CATSTLDGALYNEQFF

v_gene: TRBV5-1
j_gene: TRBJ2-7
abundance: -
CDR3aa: CASSSRLSGSIYEQYF

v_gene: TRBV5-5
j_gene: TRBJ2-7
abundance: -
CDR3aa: CASSPATPYEQYF

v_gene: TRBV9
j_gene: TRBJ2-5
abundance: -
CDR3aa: CASSVDGRKLETQYF

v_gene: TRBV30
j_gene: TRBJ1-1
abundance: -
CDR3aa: CAWIWGAVNTEAFF

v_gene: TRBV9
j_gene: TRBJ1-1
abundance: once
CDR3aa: CASSVEGQGFATEAFF

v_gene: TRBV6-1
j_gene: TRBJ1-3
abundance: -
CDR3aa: CASTLMGDSGNTIYF

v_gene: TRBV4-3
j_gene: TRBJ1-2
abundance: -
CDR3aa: CASSQGRGPFNGYTF

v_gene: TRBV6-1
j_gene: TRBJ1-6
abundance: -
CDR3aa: CASSEWTDNSPLHF

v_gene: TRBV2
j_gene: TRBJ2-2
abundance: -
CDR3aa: CASSEEYRGRSGELFF

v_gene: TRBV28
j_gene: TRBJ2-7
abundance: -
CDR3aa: CASGRGTGEQYF

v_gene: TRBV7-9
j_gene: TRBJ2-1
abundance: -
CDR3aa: CASSSKDSYNEQFF

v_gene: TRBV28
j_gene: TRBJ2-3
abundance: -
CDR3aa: CASSFLAGGRADTQYF

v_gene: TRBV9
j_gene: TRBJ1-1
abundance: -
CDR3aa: CASSVGTGELRTEAFF

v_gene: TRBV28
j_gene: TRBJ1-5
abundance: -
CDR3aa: CASNLPAGQGGNQPQHF

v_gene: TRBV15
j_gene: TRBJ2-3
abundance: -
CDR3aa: CATSIDRGTDTQYF

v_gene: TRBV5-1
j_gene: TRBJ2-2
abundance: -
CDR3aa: CASSPRDSRNTGELFF

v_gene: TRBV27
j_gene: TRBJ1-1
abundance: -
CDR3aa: CASSLAGQGVNTEAFF

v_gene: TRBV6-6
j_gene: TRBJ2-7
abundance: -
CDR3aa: CASSSPDREGNEQYF

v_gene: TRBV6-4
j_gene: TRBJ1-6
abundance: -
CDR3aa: CASSDGEGGNSPLHF

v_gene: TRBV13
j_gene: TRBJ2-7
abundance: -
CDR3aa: CASSLGTAYEQYF

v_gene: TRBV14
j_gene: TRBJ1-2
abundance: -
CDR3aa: CASSQDRTLGGYTF

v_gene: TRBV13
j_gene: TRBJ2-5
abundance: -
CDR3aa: CASSFAGGLVEQYF

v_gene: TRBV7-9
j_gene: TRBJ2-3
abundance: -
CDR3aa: CASSLGTANYDTDTQYF

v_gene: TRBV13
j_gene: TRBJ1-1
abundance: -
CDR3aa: CASSLGHRGREAFF

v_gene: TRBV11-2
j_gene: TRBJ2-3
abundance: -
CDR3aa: CASSLDPRRFDTQYF

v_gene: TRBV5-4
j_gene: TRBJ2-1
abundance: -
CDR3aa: CASSRVGEQFF

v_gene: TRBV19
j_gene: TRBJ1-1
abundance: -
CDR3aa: CASSVTTGGGTEAFF

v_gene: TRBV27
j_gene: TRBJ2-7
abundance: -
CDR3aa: CASSPFGERGPYEQYF

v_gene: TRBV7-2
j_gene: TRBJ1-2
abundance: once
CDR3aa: CASSSAGDSQKINYTF

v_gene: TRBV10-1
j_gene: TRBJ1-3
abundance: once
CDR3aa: CASSGLTSGNTIYF

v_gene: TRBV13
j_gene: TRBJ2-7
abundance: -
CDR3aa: CASSAPGHEQYF

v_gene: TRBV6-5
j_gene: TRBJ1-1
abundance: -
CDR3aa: CASSYSVRNTEAFF

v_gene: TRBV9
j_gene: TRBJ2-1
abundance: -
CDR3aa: CASTKTGGPNEQFF

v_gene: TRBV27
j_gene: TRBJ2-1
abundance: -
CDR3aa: CASAWGGILTNEQFF

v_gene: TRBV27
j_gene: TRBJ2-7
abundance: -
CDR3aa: CASSLAGQDLSYEQYF

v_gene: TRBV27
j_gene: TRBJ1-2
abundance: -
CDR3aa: CASRQGTANYGYTF

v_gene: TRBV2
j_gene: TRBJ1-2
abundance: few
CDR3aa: CASSETGPGYYGYTF

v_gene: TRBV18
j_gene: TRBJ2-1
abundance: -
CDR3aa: CASSPPSGGASYNEQFF

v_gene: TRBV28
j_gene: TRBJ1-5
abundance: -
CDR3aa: CASSPWGGSNQPQHF

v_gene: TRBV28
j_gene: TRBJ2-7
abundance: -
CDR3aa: CASSLFYEQYF